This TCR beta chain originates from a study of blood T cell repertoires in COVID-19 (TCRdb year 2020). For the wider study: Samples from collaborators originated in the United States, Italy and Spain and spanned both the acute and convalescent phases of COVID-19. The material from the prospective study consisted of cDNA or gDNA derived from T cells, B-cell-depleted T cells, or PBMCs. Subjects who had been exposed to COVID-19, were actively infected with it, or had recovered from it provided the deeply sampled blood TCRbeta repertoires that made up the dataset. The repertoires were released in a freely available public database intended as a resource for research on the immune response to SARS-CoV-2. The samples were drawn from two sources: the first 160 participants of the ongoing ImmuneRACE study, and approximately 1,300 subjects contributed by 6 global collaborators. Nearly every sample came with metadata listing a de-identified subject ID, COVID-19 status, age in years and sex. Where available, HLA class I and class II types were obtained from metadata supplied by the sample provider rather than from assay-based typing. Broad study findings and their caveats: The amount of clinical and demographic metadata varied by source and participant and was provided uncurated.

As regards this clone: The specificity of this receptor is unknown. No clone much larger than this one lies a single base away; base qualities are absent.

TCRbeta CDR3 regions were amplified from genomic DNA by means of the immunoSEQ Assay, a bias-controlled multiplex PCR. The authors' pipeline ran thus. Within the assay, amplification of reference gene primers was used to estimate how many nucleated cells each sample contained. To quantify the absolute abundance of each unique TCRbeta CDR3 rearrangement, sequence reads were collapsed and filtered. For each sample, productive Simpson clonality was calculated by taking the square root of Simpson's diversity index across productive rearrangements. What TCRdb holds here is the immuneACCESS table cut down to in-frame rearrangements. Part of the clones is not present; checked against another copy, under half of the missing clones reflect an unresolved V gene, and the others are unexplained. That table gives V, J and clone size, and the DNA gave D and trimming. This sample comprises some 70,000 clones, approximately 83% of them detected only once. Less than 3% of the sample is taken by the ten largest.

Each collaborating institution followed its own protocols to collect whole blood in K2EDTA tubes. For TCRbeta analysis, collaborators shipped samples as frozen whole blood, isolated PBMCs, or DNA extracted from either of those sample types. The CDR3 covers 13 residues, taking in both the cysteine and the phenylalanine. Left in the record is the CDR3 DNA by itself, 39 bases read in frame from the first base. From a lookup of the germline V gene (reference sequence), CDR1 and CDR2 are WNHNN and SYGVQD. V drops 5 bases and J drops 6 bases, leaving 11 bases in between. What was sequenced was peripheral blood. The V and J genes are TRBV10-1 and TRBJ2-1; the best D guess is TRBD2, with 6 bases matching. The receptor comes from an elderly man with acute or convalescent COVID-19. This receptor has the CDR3 CASSPGGGNEQFF. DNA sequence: TGCGCCAGCAGTCCCGGGGGTGGCAATGAGCAGTTCTTC.